The rows below give T cell receptor beta chains drawn from one sample of a study of blood T cell repertoires in COVID-19. Assay: immunoSEQ multiplex PCR; the TCRdb copy retains only in-frame clones and omits some. The table shows roughly 220,000 clones, with 80% occurring only once. Sequencing used peripheral blood. The receptors derive from a woman aged 65 to 85 with acute or convalescent COVID-19. CDR3s include the opening cysteine and the closing phenylalanine or tryptophan.

cdr3_length j_call v_call cdr3_aa
15 TRBJ1-1 TRBV15 CATSREGGASTEAFF
15 TRBJ2-3 TRBV3-1/TRBV3-2 CASSPSGQGGDTQYF
15 TRBJ2-2 TRBV2 CASLTGFLNTGELFF
16 TRBJ1-3 TRBV30 CAWSLGGGAGGNTIYF
16 TRBJ1-5 TRBV28 CASSPLQGRGNQPQHF
15 TRBJ2-1 TRBV7-9 CASRALAGVYNEQFF
16 TRBJ1-1 TRBV10-3 CAISESTGTLNTEAFF
15 TRBJ1-1 TRBV28 CASSTSGEGNTEAFF
13 TRBJ2-1 TRBV18 CASSPGHSDEQFF
15 TRBJ1-6 TRBV19 CASRHTGTANSPLHF
12 TRBJ2-7 TRBV6-5 CATRDYSYEQYF
15 TRBJ2-1 TRBV28 CASSSTSGSYNEQFF
14 TRBJ1-2 TRBV5-5 CASSNRQGNYGYTF
11 TRBJ2-5 TRBV5-1 CASSLEGPQYF
15 TRBJ2-1 TRBV2 CASNAVGSSYNEQFF
16 TRBJ2-3 TRBV5-1 CASSWGPSGRTDTQYF
15 TRBJ1-6 TRBV2 CASSGDRGYNSPLHF
17 TRBJ2-7 TRBV6-4 CARKTPGTGGQLYEQYF